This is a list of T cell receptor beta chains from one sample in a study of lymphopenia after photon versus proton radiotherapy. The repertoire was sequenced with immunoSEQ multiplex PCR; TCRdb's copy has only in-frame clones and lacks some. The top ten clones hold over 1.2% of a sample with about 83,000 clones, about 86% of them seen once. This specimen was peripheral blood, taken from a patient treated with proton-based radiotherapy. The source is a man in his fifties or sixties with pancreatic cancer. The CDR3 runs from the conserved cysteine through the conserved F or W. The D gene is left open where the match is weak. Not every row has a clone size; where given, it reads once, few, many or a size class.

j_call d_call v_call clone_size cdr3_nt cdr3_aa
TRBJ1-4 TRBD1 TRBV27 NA TGTGCCAGCAGTGGATGGACAGGGGTCTCGGCGACTAATGAAAAACTGTTTTTT CASSGWTGVSATNEKLFF
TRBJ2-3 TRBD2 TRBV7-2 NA TGTGCCAGCAGCTTAGTAGCGGGAGGGACAGATACGCAGTATTTT CASSLVAGGTDTQYF
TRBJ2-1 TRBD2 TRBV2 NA TGTGCCAGCAGCCTTCTAGCGGGAGGAGTTCATGAGCAGTTCTTC CASSLLAGGVHEQFF
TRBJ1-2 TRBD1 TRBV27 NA TGTGCCAGCAGTCCCCGGGGACAGTTTAACTATGGCTACACCTTC CASSPRGQFNYGYTF
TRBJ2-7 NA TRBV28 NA TGTGCCAGCAGTTTGTATGGACGCACAAGGGTATACGAGCAGTACTTC CASSLYGRTRVYEQYF
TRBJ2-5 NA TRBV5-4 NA TGTGCCAGCAGCCGAAGGCCAGGGGAAGAGACCCAGTACTTC CASSRRPGEETQYF
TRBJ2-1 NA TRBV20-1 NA TGCAGTGCTTCGGATAACAATGAGCAGTTCTTC CSASDNNEQFF
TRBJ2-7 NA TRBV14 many TGTGCCAGCAGCCAAGACTACGAGCAGTACTTC CASSQDYEQYF
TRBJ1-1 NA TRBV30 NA TGTGCCTGGATAACGGGCTTACGAATGAACACTGAAGCTTTCTTT CAWITGLRMNTEAFF
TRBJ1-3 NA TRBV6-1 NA TGTGCCAGCAGTGAATACGGGGTTGCTGGAAACACCATATATTTT CASSEYGVAGNTIYF
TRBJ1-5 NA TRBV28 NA TGTGCCAGCAGATTTCCGGGGGGGGGATTCTATAGCAATCAGCCCCAGCATTTT CASRFPGGGFYSNQPQHF
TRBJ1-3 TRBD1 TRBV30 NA TGTGCCTGGAGCGAAGGACAGGGGGTAGACACCATATATTTT CAWSEGQGVDTIYF
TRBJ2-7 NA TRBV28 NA TGTGCCAGCAGTCCCGCCCCTAGAATTTCACAGGGACACGAGCAGTACTTC CASSPAPRISQGHEQYF
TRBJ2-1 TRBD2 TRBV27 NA TGTGCCAGCAGAGAGCGGGGGGTTTCCTACAATGAGCAGTTCTTC CASRERGVSYNEQFF
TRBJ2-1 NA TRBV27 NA TGTGCCAGCAGTTTGGGCACCGTATCCTACAATGAGCAGTTCTTC CASSLGTVSYNEQFF
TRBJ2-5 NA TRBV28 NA TGTGCCAGCAGAGCGAGGGGGAGTCCCCAAGAGACCCAGTACTTC CASRARGSPQETQYF
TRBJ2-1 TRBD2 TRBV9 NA TGTGCCAGCAGCCAGGACCCCGGGACTAGCGGGCACAATGAGCAGTTCTTC CASSQDPGTSGHNEQFF
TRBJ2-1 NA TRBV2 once TGTGCCAGCAGTGGATTAAGGCGCAATGAGCAGTTCTTC CASSGLRRNEQFF